Detailed here is one T cell receptor (beta chain). Its antigen is not identified. The CDR3 length is 12 residues. Germline V CDR1 and CDR2: SQVTM, ANQGSEA. V was trimmed by 6 bases and J by 5 bases, leaving 11 bases between them. These data originate in a study of beta chain features in type 1 diabetes. Study observations and caveats: Type 1 diabetes patients had TCRB CDR3s that were shorter (moderately but significantly so) in all four CD4+ subsets.

Expressed TCRB transcripts were sequenced after all isolated RNA was converted to cDNA. TCRdb keeps only in-frame clones here, not all; method: immunoSEQ multiplex PCR. The table lists hundreds of thousands of clones, over 12% of them singletons. The chain has TRBV29-1 and TRBJ2-1; D tentatively reads TRBD1 or TRBD2 (7 bases each). The TCR was taken from a man aged 18 to 29 with type 1 diabetes. The sequenced sample was naive CD4+ T cells from blood. The CDR3 nucleotides are TGCAGCGTCAGGGGGGGGGACAATGAGCAGTTCTTC. Its protein product is CSVRGGDNEQFF.